This T cell receptor (beta chain) originates from a study of blood T cell repertoires in COVID-19. Across the study: In each case, the material was cDNA or gDNA derived from T cells, B-cell-depleted T cells, or PBMCs.

From germline, CDR1 is SGHTA and CDR2 FQGTGA. The CDR3 length is 14 residues. Trimming pared 8 bases from V and 4 bases from J, leaving 15 bases between. Assay used: immunoSEQ multiplex PCR; TCRdb lists only in-frame clones, some missing. The sample lists 65,000 to 90,000 clones, around 80% occurring once. Sequencing used peripheral blood. The chain has TRBV7-3 and TRBJ2-1; D perhaps matches TRBD2 (6 bases). This clonotype was sampled from a man in his sixties with acute or convalescent COVID-19. Here the CDR3 DNA reads TGTGCCAGCCGGAGGGACGGGGTTTACAATGAGCAGTTCTTC. It codes for CASRRDGVYNEQFF.